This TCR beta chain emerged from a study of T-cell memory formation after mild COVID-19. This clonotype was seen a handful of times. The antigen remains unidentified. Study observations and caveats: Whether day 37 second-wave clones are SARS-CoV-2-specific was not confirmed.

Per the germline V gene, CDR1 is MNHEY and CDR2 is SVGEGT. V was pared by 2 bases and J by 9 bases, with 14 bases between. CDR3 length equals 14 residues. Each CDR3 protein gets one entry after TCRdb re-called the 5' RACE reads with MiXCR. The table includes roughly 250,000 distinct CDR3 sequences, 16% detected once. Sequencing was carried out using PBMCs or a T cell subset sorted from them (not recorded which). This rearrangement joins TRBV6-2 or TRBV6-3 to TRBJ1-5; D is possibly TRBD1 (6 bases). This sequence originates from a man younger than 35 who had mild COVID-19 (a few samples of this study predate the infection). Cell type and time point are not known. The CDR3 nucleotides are TGTGCCAGCAGTTACGGGGACAACTCTACGCCCCAGCATTTT. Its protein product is CASSYGDNSTPQHF.